This T cell receptor (beta chain) was profiled in a study of blood T cell repertoires in COVID-19. The CDR3 length is 14 residues. V was cut by 2 bases and J by 0 bases, with 8 bases left in between. Germline CDR1 is SGHRS and CDR2 is YFSETQ. In the authors' workflow: Amplification of reference gene primers was used by the study to estimate nucleated cell counts. Data came from immunoSEQ multiplex PCR; TCRdb stores just in-frame clones and leaves some out. That table gives V, J and clone size, and the DNA gave D and trimming. The sample shows around 71,000 clones, approximately 89% of them seen only once.

The specimen was peripheral blood. The sequence was collected from a man at least 80 years old with acute or convalescent COVID-19. The J gene is TRBJ1-1, the V gene TRBV5-1; no clear D gene. CDR3 DNA sequence: TGCGCCAGCAGCTTAGGAGGCTTGAACACTGAAGCTTTCTTT. Its protein is CASSLGGLNTEAFF.